The entry below gives a single T cell receptor beta chain sequence along with its context. The data were taken from a study of CD8 T cells in Susac syndrome. Reverse transcription of roughly 0.5 to 1 ug RNA was carried out with random hexamers. Amplification of TCR beta CDR3 by immunoSEQ multiplex PCR spanned 54 Vbeta and 13 Jbeta. TCRdb re-derived calls from the immunoSEQ multiplex PCR reads in MiXCR, one entry per CDR3 protein. The table lists about 80,000 distinct CDR3 sequences, 94% of them singletons. Germline V gene sequence: CDR1 SGHVS, CDR2 FNYEAQ. Trimming took 2 bases from V and 3 from J; bases not matched to a gene: 4. This CDR3 comprises 15 residues.

V is TRBV7-6 and J is TRBJ2-3; 8 nucleotides align to TRBD1. This TCR was recovered from a human donor in good health. The sequenced material came from CD8+ T cells from PBMCs. CDR3: CASSLRTGLTDTQYF. CDR3 nucleotide sequence: TGTGCCAGCAGCTTACGGACAGGGCTTACAGATACGCAGTATTTT.